The 28 T cell receptor beta chains below come from one sample, sequenced in a study of blood T cell repertoires in COVID-19. Measured with immunoSEQ multiplex PCR; TCRdb has only the in-frame clones, and not every one. This table holds approximately 300,000 clones, 75% to 90% found once. The sequencing sample was made of peripheral blood. These receptors all stem from a woman aged 50 to 60 who had recovered from COVID-19.

The chain is built from TRBV19 and TRBJ2-2, with TRBD2 identical over 15 bases. Looked up from germline, CDR1 is LNHDA and CDR2 is SQIVND (reference sequence). The CDR3 covers 18 residues. V trimming: 6 bases; J trimming: 1 base; junction bases outside the gene matches: 6. This chain's CDR3 is CASSNRGLAGGNTGELFF. The DNA of the CDR3 is TGTGCCAGTAGCAACAGGGGACTAGCGGGAGGGAACACCGGGGAGCTGTTTTTT.

In this sample, this clone turned up a few times. The rearrangement uses TRBV6-2 or TRBV6-3 and TRBJ1-1; tentative D call: TRBD1 (5 bases). Trimming stripped 0 bases from V and 5 bases from J, with 10 bases between. The CDR3 is 14 residues long. From germline, CDR1 is MNHEY and CDR2 SVGEGT. The CDR3 DNA sequence: TGTGCCAGCAGTTACTCTCAAAGGGGTACTGAAGCTTTCTTT. This codes for CASSYSQRGTEAFF.

The chain carries TRBV30 and TRBJ2-1, with D possibly matching TRBD2 (6 bases). Trimming took off 2 bases at V and 1 base at J, with 9 bases between the two ends. Germline CDR1 reads GTSNPN; CDR2 reads SVGIG (reference sequence). This CDR3 has 14 amino acids. CDR3 sequence: CAWSSGTSYNEQFF. The CDR3 DNA follows: TGTGCCTGGAGTTCCGGGACTTCCTACAATGAGCAGTTCTTC.

V and J are TRBV6-2 or TRBV6-3 and TRBJ2-7; a possible D gene is TRBD2 (7 bases). Trimming removed 0 bases at V and 7 bases at J, with 16 bases between. The CDR3 is 15 residues long. Germline CDR1 and CDR2: MNHEY and SVGEGT. CDR3 loop: CASSYSAGAAREQYF. CDR3 DNA sequence: TGTGCCAGCAGTTACTCTGCGGGGGCGGCGAGGGAGCAGTACTTC.

V is TRBV28 and J is TRBJ1-1, with D possibly matching TRBD1 (6 bases). This CDR3 has 13 residues. Germline CDR1 is MDHEN and CDR2 is SYDVKM. Trimming cost V 6 bases and J 3 bases, with 11 bases left between them. The CDR3 nucleotides read TGTGCCAGCAGAGTTAACAGGGACACTGAAGCTTTCTTT. It specifies CASRVNRDTEAFF.

V and J are TRBV7-2 and TRBJ1-5; D gene uncertain. Per germline, CDR1 SGHTA and CDR2 FQGNSA. Trimming stripped 5 bases from V and 7 bases from J, with 12 bases between. The CDR3 is 13 residues long. The CDR3 sequence: CASSRIRGQPQHF. In DNA, the CDR3 is TGTGCCAGCAGCCGGATACGGGGACAGCCCCAGCATTTT.

The chain uses TRBV2 and TRBJ2-1; 10 nucleotides agree with TRBD2. This CDR3 has 18 amino acids. Germline trimming cut 0 bases from V and 1 base from J; bases unmatched to any gene: 6. In germline, CDR1 is SNHLY, CDR2 FYNNEI. Here the CDR3 DNA reads TGTGCCAGCAGTGAAGCGGGCCTAGCGGGAGTGTCCTACAATGAGCAGTTCTTC. It translates to CASSEAGLAGVSYNEQFF. Complete variable domain (other parts from reference TRBV2 and TRBJ2-1): EPEVTQTPSHQVTQMGQEVILRCVPISNHLYFYWYRQILGQKVEFLVSFYNNEISEKSEIFDDQFSVERPDGSNFTLKIRSTKLEDSAMYFCASSEAGLAGVSYNEQFFGPGTRLTVL.

In nucleotides, the CDR3 is TGTGCCAGCCTCGACAGCCTCACCTACGAGCAGTACTTC. It encodes CASLDSLTYEQYF. V and J are TRBV25-1 and TRBJ2-7; D may be TRBD1 (5 bases). Germline assignment: CDR1 MGHDK and CDR2 SYGVNS. V was pared by 8 bases and J by 2 bases, with 13 bases between. CDR3 length equals 13 residues.

The chain joins TRBV7-9 to TRBJ2-7; TRBD2 matches 8 bases. The V gene end was trimmed by 8 bases and the J gene end by 2 bases; junction bases not matched to a gene: 11. This CDR3 is built from 15 residues. Germline V gene lookup returns CDR1 SEHNR and CDR2 FQNEAQ (reference sequence). This CDR3 is CASGPPGRETYEQYF. The CDR3 nucleotides read TGTGCCAGCGGCCCCCCCGGGAGGGAAACCTACGAGCAGTACTTC.

V and J are TRBV5-1 and TRBJ1-4; no clear D gene. This CDR3 spans 17 amino acids. With 4 bases removed from V and 8 bases from J, the gap between germline ends came to 24 bases. Germline V CDR1 and CDR2: SGHRS, YFSETQ. The CDR3 nucleotides are TGCGCCAGCAGCCTGGAGACCGCTTTCTTTGGGAGGGAAAAACTGTTTTTT. It translates to CASSLETAFFGREKLFF.

This clone has just a few counts. The J gene is TRBJ1-2, the V gene TRBV15; tentative D call: TRBD1 (5 bases). The V end lost 0 bases, the J end lost 3 bases, and 17 bases lay between the germline ends. CDR1 LNHNV and CDR2 YYDKDF come from the germline V gene (reference sequence). The CDR3 loop spans 17 amino acids. The CDR3 coding sequence is TGTGCCACCAGCAGAGAAGGGACGGGGAGGTCCTACTATGGCTACACCTTC. Translating it yields CATSREGTGRSYYGYTF. The entire variable domain, with the rest obtained from reference TRBV15 and TRBJ1-2, is as follows: DAMVIQNPRYQVTQFGKPVTLSCSQTLNHNVMYWYQQKSSQAPKLLFHYYDKDFNNEADTPDNFQSRRPNTSFCFLDIRSPGLGDTAMYLCATSREGTGRSYYGYTFGSGTRLTVV.

The chain is built from TRBV6-5 and TRBJ1-3, with TRBD1 matching over 7 bases. The ends lost 7 bases at V and 1 base at J; junction bases unmatched: 4. Per germline, CDR1 MNHEY and CDR2 SVGAGI. The CDR3 has 14 residues. Written as DNA, the CDR3 is TGTGCCAGCACCCGACAGGGTTCTGGAAACACCATATATTTT. It specifies CASTRQGSGNTIYF.

The genes are TRBV7-3 and TRBJ2-3, with a tentative D call TRBD2 (7 bases). With 3 bases removed from V and 1 base from J, the gap between germline ends came to 8 bases. The CDR3 has 14 residues. Germline values: CDR1 SGHTA, CDR2 FQGTGA. The CDR3 spells CASSFGGRTDTQYF. Written as DNA, the CDR3 is TGTGCCAGCAGCTTCGGGGGGCGCACAGATACGCAGTATTTT.

In this sample, this clone turned up once. The chain links TRBV5-4 to TRBJ2-7, with TRBD2 identical over 11 bases. V lost 4 bases, J lost 6 bases, and 12 bases stayed unmatched. In germline, CDR1 is SGHNT, CDR2 YYREEE (reference sequence). This CDR3 spans 16 amino acids. The CDR3 coding sequence is TGTGCCAGCAGCCCAGGACTAGCGGGCGCCCCCACCGAGCAGTACTTC. Its protein product is CASSPGLAGAPTEQYF.

The chain carries TRBV28 and TRBJ2-7; TRBD1 agrees at 7 bases. CDR1 and CDR2 (germline): MDHEN, SYDVKM. This CDR3 region has 14 residues. Germline trimming cut 5 bases from V and 1 base from J; bases unmatched to any gene: 5. Here the CDR3 reads CASSKGGASYEQYF. In DNA form, the CDR3 reads TGTGCCAGCAGTAAAGGGGGCGCGTCCTACGAGCAGTACTTC.

The chain couples TRBV7-2 to TRBJ2-7; TRBD2 agrees at 8 bases. The CDR3 contains 15 residues. Germline CDR1 is SGHTA and CDR2 is FQGNSA. V shed 1 base and J 4 bases; nucleotides not matched to a gene: 6. The CDR3 loop reads CASSLEPGGPYEQYF. Written as DNA, the CDR3 is TGTGCCAGCAGCTTAGAGCCGGGAGGGCCGTACGAGCAGTACTTC.

V and J are TRBV18 and TRBJ1-1; D gene uncertain. Trimming shortened V by 6 bases and J by 0 bases, and 17 bases separated the two germline ends. Germline V CDR1 and CDR2: KGHSH, LQKENI. The CDR3 spans 16 residues. This CDR3 reads CASSPTSARMNTEAFF. The CDR3 DNA reads as TGTGCCAGCTCCCCTACTTCGGCGAGGATGAACACTGAAGCTTTCTTT.

The chain employs TRBV4-3 and TRBJ2-1; possibly TRBD1 for D (5 bases). CDR3 size: 17 residues. Trimming stripped 2 bases from V and 4 bases from J, with 18 bases between. Germline CDR1 reads LGHNA; CDR2 reads YSLEER. The CDR3: CASSQHSRQLSYNEQFF. In DNA, the CDR3 is TGCGCCAGCAGCCAACATAGCAGACAGTTAAGTTACAATGAGCAGTTCTTC.

CDR3 in amino acids: CASRFSTGGEQTQYF. The CDR3 coding sequence is TGCGCCAGCAGGTTCAGTACTGGCGGGGAGCAGACCCAGTACTTC. The V gene is TRBV5-1, the J gene TRBJ2-5; TRBD2 might be the D (6 bases). The CDR3 sequence is 15 residues long. The ends were cut back, 5 bases at V and 6 bases at J, with 20 bases in the middle. Germline V lookup: CDR1 SGHRS, CDR2 YFSETQ.

V usage is TRBV5-1 and J usage is TRBJ2-7; D perhaps matches TRBD1 (6 bases). The CDR3 is made up of 13 amino acids. Trimming removed 2 bases from V and 6 bases from J, with 12 bases in between. Germline lookup yields CDR1 SGHRS and CDR2 YFSETQ. Here the CDR3 reads CASSLSGVGEQYF. CDR3 DNA sequence: TGCGCCAGCAGCTTATCAGGGGTGGGCGAGCAGTACTTC.

V gene TRBV5-1 combines with J gene TRBJ2-1; 12 nucleotides line up with TRBD2. CDR3 length: 14 amino acids. The trim removed 6 bases at V and 3 bases at J, leaving 1 base unmatched. Germline-derived CDR1 and CDR2 are SGHRS and YFSETQ. CDR3 residues: CASTGLAGYNEQFF. DNA for the CDR3: TGCGCCAGCACGGGACTAGCGGGCTACAATGAGCAGTTCTTC.

The chain joins TRBV14 to TRBJ1-1; TRBD1 matches 9 bases. Trimming cost V 6 bases and J 1 base; bases outside gene matches: 9. The CDR3 covers 16 residues. Germline CDR1 SGHDN, CDR2 FVKESK. The CDR3 DNA reads as TGTGCCAGCAGGGTCCCTGGGACAGGGACGAACACTGAAGCTTTCTTT. Translated: CASRVPGTGTNTEAFF.

CDR3 sequence (DNA): TGTGCCAGCAGGCAGGGGGCAGGGGGTGGCTACACCTTC. Its translation is CASRQGAGGGYTF. The V and J genes are TRBV6-5 and TRBJ1-2; TRBD1 agrees at 8 bases. This CDR3 has 13 amino acids. Trimming at V came to 6 bases and at J to 7 bases, leaving 7 bases not matched to a gene. Looked up from germline, CDR1 is MNHEY and CDR2 is SVGAGI.

This clone was seen just once. The chain has TRBV6-5 and TRBJ1-2, with D perhaps matching TRBD1 (6 bases). V was cut by 7 bases and J by 0 bases, with 15 bases left in between. CDR3 length equals 15 residues. Per germline, CDR1 MNHEY and CDR2 SVGAGI. The chain's CDR3 is CASIRGPGANYGYTF. In DNA, the CDR3 is TGTGCCAGCATCCGAGGGCCAGGGGCTAACTATGGCTACACCTTC.

This chain links TRBV5-4 with TRBJ2-5, with TRBD2 matching 11 bases. In germline, CDR1 is SGHNT, CDR2 YYREEE (reference sequence). The CDR3 has 14 residues. The trim removed 8 bases at V and 5 bases at J, leaving 8 bases unmatched. The CDR3 reads CASYLAGGGETQYF. The CDR3 DNA reads TGTGCCAGTTATCTAGCGGGGGGCGGGGAGACCCAGTACTTC.

The gene calls are TRBV7-2 and TRBJ2-3, with TRBD2 matching 7 bases. The V gene end was trimmed by 5 bases and the J gene end by 4 bases; junction bases not matched to a gene: 12. Germline CDR1 and CDR2: SGHTA and FQGNSA. The CDR3 length is 16 residues. The CDR3 DNA sequence: TGTGCCAGCAGCCCCCTCGCGCGGGAGCTCCCAGATACGCAGTATTTT. Its protein product is CASSPLARELPDTQYF.

V usage is TRBV27 and J usage is TRBJ1-5; possibly TRBD1 for D (6 bases). Trimming took 6 bases from V and 2 from J, leaving 23 bases between them. Germline lookup yields CDR1 MNHEY and CDR2 SMNVEV (reference sequence). This CDR3 is built from 18 residues. The DNA for the CDR3 is TGTGCCAGCAGCCGATCAGGGACACTCAACTGGGGCAATCAGCCCCAGCATTTT. Translating gives CASSRSGTLNWGNQPQHF.

This chain connects TRBV19 to TRBJ1-2; 7 nucleotides align to TRBD1. V was clipped by 7 bases and J by 8 bases; unmatched bases: 13. Germline-derived CDR1 and CDR2 are LNHDA and SQIVND (reference sequence). The CDR3 loop spans 14 amino acids. For the CDR3, the DNA is TGTGCCAGTACCTTTATAGACAGGGAAGACGGCTACACCTTC. Protein sequence: CASTFIDREDGYTF. The full variable domain, in which reference TRBV19 and TRBJ1-2 provide the parts outside the CDR3, is DGGITQSPKYLFRKEGQNVTLSCEQNLNHDAMYWYRQDPGQGLRLIYYSQIVNDFQKGDIAEGYSVSREKKESFPLTVTSAQKNPTAFYLCASTFIDREDGYTFGSGTRLTVV.